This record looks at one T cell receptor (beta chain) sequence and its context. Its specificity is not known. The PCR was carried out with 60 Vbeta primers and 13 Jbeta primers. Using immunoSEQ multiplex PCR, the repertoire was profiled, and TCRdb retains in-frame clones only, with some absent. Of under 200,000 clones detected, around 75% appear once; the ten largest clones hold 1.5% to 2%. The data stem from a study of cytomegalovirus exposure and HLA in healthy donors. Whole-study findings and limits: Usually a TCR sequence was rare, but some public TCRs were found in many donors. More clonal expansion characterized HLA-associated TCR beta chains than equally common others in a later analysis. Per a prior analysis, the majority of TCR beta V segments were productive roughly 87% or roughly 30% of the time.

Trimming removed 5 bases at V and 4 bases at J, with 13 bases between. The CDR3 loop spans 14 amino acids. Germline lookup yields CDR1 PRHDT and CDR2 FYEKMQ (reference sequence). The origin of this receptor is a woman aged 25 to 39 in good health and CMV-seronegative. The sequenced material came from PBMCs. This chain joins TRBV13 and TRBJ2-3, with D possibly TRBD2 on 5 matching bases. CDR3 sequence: CASSRGPPPDTQYF. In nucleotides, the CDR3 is TGTGCCAGCAGCCGAGGGCCCCCTCCAGATACGCAGTATTTT.